Below are 16 T cell receptor beta chains sequenced from a single sample in a study of metastatic and nonmetastatic thyroid tumors. No treatment had been given to any patient before thyroid surgery. MiXCR was used by TCRdb to re-call the PCR reads. This table holds 8,500 to 13,000 clones, roughly 26% found once. Sequenced: tumor tissue. These receptors came from a female donor with papillary thyroid cancer or a benign thyroid nodule (not recorded which). Some clones in this sample may be carry-over from other donors' samples.

This clone was seen a handful of times. J is TRBJ1-3 and V is TRBV6-1; a possible D gene is TRBD1 (5 bases). CDR1 is MNHNS and CDR2 is SASEGT in the germline V gene. This CDR3 has 14 residues. V lost 4 bases to trimming and J lost 5 bases, with 12 bases between them. This CDR3 reads CASSGGLRRNTIYF. The CDR3, as DNA: TGTGCCAGCAGTGGGGGACTTAGGAGAAACACCATATATTTT.

The rearrangement uses TRBV7-9 and TRBJ1-2; no clear D gene. The CDR3 loop spans 13 amino acids. Deletions cut 1 base from V and 8 bases from J, with 11 bases between. Germline CDR1 SEHNR, CDR2 FQNEAQ (reference sequence). For the CDR3, the DNA is TGTGCCAGCAGCTTAGAAGGCGCGTCGGGCTACACCTTC. Protein: CASSLEGASGYTF.

This clone was detected many times. The chain has TRBV7-2 and TRBJ2-3; D possibly corresponds to TRBD1 (6 bases). CDR1 is SGHTA, CDR2 FQGNSA, per germline. The CDR3 is made up of 14 amino acids. The V and J ends lost 2 bases and 6 bases respectively, with 12 bases between them. DNA of the CDR3: TGTGCCAGCAGCTTAACAGGGATGGGGGATACGCAGTATTTT. As protein: CASSLTGMGDTQYF.

The sample holds a few counts of this clone. The chain combines TRBV2 with TRBJ1-6, with 7 nucleotides matching TRBD1. Trimming removed 7 bases from V and 2 bases from J; junction bases left unmatched: 5. The V gene's germline CDR1 is SNHLY and CDR2 FYNNEI. This CDR3 spans 15 amino acids. Here the CDR3 reads CASKVRGAYNSPLHF. The CDR3 DNA is TGTGCCAGCAAAGTCAGGGGGGCCTATAATTCACCCCTCCACTTT.

This clone came up a few times. This sequence joins TRBV6-5 and TRBJ1-4; no definite D call. Trimming stripped 6 bases from V and 13 bases from J, with 18 bases between. The CDR3 covers 13 residues. Germline CDR1 and CDR2: MNHEY and SVGAGI. CDR3: CASRWTAFSGLFF. In DNA, the CDR3 is TGTGCCAGCAGGTGGACGGCCTTTAGCGGACTGTTTTTT.

This clone was observed at least ten times. The rearrangement uses TRBV2 and TRBJ1-5, with unresolved D. V was trimmed by 3 bases and J by 1 base, leaving 7 bases between them. The V gene's germline CDR1 is SNHLY and CDR2 FYNNEI. The CDR3 totals 14 residues. CDR3 in DNA: TGTGCCAGCAGTGAGGCGCCAAGCAATCAGCCCCAGCATTTT. This sequence encodes CASSEAPSNQPQHF.

This clone was picked up many times. The V and J genes are TRBV13 and TRBJ2-4, with D possibly being TRBD2 (5 bases). Trimming removed 4 bases at V and 7 bases at J, with 14 bases between. Germline V lookup: CDR1 PRHDT, CDR2 FYEKMQ (reference sequence). This CDR3 is built from 14 residues. The CDR3 sequence is CASSSRGLGNIQYF. CDR3 DNA sequence: TGTGCCAGCAGCTCCCGGGGTCTGGGGAACATTCAGTACTTC.

In this sample, this clone is medium-sized (0.01 to 0.1%). The CDR3 DNA reads TGTGCCAGCAGCCCTCAAACAGGATCAGGAACACCCCTCCACTTT. Translated: CASSPQTGSGTPLHF. The rearrangement joins TRBV11-2 to TRBJ1-6; D perhaps matches TRBD1 (5 bases). CDR1 SGHAT and CDR2 FQNNGV come from the germline V gene. This CDR3 spans 15 amino acids. The V and J ends lost 5 bases and 11 bases respectively, with 19 bases between them. Full variable domain (remainder filled in from reference TRBV11-2 and TRBJ1-6): EAGVAQSPRYKIIEKRQSVAFWCNPISGHATLYWYQQILGQGPKLLIQFQNNGVVDDSQLPKDRFSAERLKGVDSTLKIQPAKLEDSAVYLCASSPQTGSGTPLHFGNGTRLTVT.

This clone rates as medium-sized. This chain uses TRBV12-3 or TRBV12-4 with TRBJ1-6; D is uncertain. The CDR3 is 14 amino acids. V lost 6 bases and J lost 0, with 6 bases in between. The CDR3 DNA follows: TGTGCCAGCAGAGGGAGCTCCTATAATTCACCCCTCCACTTT. As protein: CASRGSSYNSPLHF.

There are a few counts of this clone. This chain links TRBV28 with TRBJ2-2; 10 bases map to TRBD2. The CDR3 spans 16 residues. Germline V CDR1 and CDR2: MDHEN, SYDVKM. Trimming removed 6 bases from V and 4 bases from J; junction bases left unmatched: 8. As DNA, the CDR3 is TGTGCCAGCAGGGGAGCGGGAGGGCTTGGCACCGGGGAGCTGTTTTTT. Amino acid sequence: CASRGAGGLGTGELFF.

This clone showed up just a few times. This chain joins TRBV27 and TRBJ2-7, with unresolved D. CDR1 and CDR2 (germline): MNHEY, SMNVEV (reference sequence). CDR3 length equals 12 residues. Trimming removed 5 bases from V and 1 base from J, with 6 bases in between. The CDR3 reads CASSPPSYEQYF. The CDR3 nucleotides read TGTGCCAGCAGTCCACCGTCCTACGAGCAGTACTTC.

This clone appeared many times. The rearrangement joins TRBV4-1 to TRBJ2-5; D possibly corresponds to TRBD2 (6 bases). There are 15 residues in the CDR3. The germline V gene has CDR1 MGHRA and CDR2 YSYEKL. With 4 bases removed from V and 7 bases from J, the gap between germline ends came to 19 bases. CDR3 in amino acids: CASSLAGDSAGTQYF. Here the CDR3 DNA reads TGCGCCAGCAGCCTAGCCGGGGACTCCGCCGGGACCCAGTACTTC.

In this sample, this clone turned up a few times. This rearrangement joins TRBV27 to TRBJ1-2; 7 bases map to TRBD1. Germline values: CDR1 MNHEY, CDR2 SMNVEV (reference sequence). The CDR3 is 15 amino acids. V lost 3 bases to trimming and J lost 3 bases; unmatched junction nucleotides: 7. CDR3 residues: CASSFLTGLDYGYTF. The CDR3 coding sequence is TGTGCCAGCAGTTTCTTGACAGGGTTAGACTATGGCTACACCTTC.

This clone was detected many times. The chain's CDR3 is CASSPRGQGSNTEAFF. CDR3 coding DNA: TGTGCCAGCTCACCGAGGGGACAGGGGTCGAACACTGAAGCTTTCTTT. The chain couples TRBV18 to TRBJ1-1; 10 bases agree with TRBD1. The trim removed 3 bases at V and 1 base at J, leaving 5 bases unmatched. Germline values: CDR1 KGHSH, CDR2 LQKENI. The CDR3 spans 16 residues.

In its sample, this clone was seen a few times. CDR3 coding DNA: TGTGCCAGTAGTACCGGGACTCACACAGATACGCAGTATTTT. Translation gives CASSTGTHTDTQYF. J is TRBJ2-3 and V is TRBV19, with D tentatively TRBD2 (6 bases). Germline V gene lookup returns CDR1 LNHDA and CDR2 SQIVND (reference sequence). This CDR3 is 14 amino acids long. Trimming shortened V by 4 bases and J by 2 bases, and 10 bases separated the two germline ends.

This chain uses TRBV5-1 with TRBJ2-3; 8 nucleotides align to TRBD2. J gave up 6 bases and V 0 bases, and 9 bases lay outside the gene matches. Per germline, CDR1 SGHRS and CDR2 YFSETQ. This CDR3 contains 16 residues. The CDR3 here is CASSLEVSGGRDTQYF. As DNA, the CDR3 is TGCGCCAGCAGCTTGGAGGTCAGCGGGGGTAGGGATACGCAGTATTTT.